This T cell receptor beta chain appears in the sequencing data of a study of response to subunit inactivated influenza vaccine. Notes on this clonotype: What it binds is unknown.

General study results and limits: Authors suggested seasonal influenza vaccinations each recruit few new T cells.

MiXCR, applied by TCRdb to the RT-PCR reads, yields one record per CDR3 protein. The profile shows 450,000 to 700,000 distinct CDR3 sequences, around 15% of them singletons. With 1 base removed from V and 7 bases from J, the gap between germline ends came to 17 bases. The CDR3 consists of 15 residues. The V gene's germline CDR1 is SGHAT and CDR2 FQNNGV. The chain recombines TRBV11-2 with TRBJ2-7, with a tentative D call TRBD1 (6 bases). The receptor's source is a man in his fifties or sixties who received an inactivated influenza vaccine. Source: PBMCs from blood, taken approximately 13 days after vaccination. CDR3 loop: CASSLARTAAGEQYF. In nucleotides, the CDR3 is TGTGCCAGCAGCTTAGCAAGGACAGCCGCTGGGGAGCAGTACTTC.